This TCR beta chain was recovered during a study of CD8 T cells in ankylosing spondylitis. The germline V gene encodes CDR1 SEHNR and CDR2 FQNEAQ (reference sequence). Trimming cost V 4 bases and J 5 bases; bases outside gene matches: 11. The CDR3 has 15 residues. A word on this clonotype: The antigen is unknown.

From the 5' RACE reads, TCRdb called clonotypes with MiXCR, one entry per CDR3 protein. The sample contains hundreds of thousands of distinct CDR3 sequences, 20% of which appear only once. Findings and limits, study-wide: Eight highly homologous variants made up a TCR beta motif, and this motif appeared characteristic of ankylosing spondylitis blood.

V gene TRBV7-9 combines with J gene TRBJ2-7; 7 bases agree with TRBD1. The sequenced sample consisted of blood, either unsorted or a sorted T cell fraction (not recorded which). This clonotype was obtained from a male donor with ankylosing spondylitis or in good health (not recorded which). CDR3: CASSSKTGLSDEQYF. In nucleotides, the CDR3 is TGTGCCAGCAGCTCAAAGACAGGGCTTTCTGACGAGCAGTACTTC.